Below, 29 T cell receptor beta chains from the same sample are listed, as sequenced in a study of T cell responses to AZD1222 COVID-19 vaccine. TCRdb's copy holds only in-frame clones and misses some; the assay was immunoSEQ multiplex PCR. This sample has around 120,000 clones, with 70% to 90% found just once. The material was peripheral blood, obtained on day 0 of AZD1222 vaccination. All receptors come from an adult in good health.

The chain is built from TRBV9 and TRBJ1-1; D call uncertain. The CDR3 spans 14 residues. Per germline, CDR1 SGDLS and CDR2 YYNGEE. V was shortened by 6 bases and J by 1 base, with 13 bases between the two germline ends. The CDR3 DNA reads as TGTGCCAGCAAAGCGACGGGAGGGAACACTGAAGCTTTCTTT. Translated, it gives CASKATGGNTEAFF.

Written as DNA, the CDR3 is TGTGCCAGTAGTATAGGGACAGGGGGCGATGAAAAACTGTTTTTT. Its translation is CASSIGTGGDEKLFF. This chain uses TRBV19 with TRBJ1-4; 11 bases are a match to TRBD1. V gave up 1 base and J gave up 6 bases; unmatched junction bases: 1. The germline V gene encodes CDR1 LNHDA and CDR2 SQIVND (reference sequence). The CDR3 is made up of 15 amino acids. Full variable domain (missing parts from reference TRBV19 and TRBJ1-4): DGGITQSPKYLFRKEGQNVTLSCEQNLNHDAMYWYRQDPGQGLRLIYYSQIVNDFQKGDIAEGYSVSREKKESFPLTVTSAQKNPTAFYLCASSIGTGGDEKLFFGSGTQLSVL.

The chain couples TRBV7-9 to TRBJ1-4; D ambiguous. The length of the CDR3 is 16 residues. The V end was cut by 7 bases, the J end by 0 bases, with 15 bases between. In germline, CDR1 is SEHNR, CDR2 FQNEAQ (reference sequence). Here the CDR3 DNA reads TGTGCCAGCACCAGAAGCAGTCCTGCAACTAATGAAAAACTGTTTTTT. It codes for CASTRSSPATNEKLFF. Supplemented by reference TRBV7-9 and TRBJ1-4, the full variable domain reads DTGVSQNPRHKITKRGQNVTFRCDPISEHNRLYWYRQTLGQGPEFLTYFQNEAQLEKSRLLSDRFSAERPKGSFSTLEIQRTEQGDSAMYLCASTRSSPATNEKLFFGSGTQLSVL.

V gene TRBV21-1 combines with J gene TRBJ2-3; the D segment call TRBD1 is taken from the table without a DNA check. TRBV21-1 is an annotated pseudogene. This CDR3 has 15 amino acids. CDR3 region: CASPPGQGSVDTQYF. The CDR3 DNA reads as TGTGCCAGCCCCCCGGGACAGGGGTCGGTAGATACGCAGTATTTT.

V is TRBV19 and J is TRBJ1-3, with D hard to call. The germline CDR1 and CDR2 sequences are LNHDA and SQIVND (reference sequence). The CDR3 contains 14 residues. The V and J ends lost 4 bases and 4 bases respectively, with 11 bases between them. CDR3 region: CASSTVKSGNTIYF. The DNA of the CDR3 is TGTGCCAGTAGTACGGTGAAGTCAGGAAACACCATATATTTT.

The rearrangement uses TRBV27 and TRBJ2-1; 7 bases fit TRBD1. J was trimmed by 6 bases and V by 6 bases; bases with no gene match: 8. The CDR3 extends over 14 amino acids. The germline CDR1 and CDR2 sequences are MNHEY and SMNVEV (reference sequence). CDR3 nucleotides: TGTGCCAGCAGCCACTGGCAGGGGGTCAATGAGCAGTTCTTC. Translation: CASSHWQGVNEQFF.

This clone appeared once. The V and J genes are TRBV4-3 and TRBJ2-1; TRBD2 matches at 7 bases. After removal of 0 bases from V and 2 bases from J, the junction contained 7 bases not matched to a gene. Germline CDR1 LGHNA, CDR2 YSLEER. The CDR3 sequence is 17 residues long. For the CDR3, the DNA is TGCGCCAGCAGCCAAGATCTTATGGGAGGGCCCTACAATGAGCAGTTCTTC. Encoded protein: CASSQDLMGGPYNEQFF.

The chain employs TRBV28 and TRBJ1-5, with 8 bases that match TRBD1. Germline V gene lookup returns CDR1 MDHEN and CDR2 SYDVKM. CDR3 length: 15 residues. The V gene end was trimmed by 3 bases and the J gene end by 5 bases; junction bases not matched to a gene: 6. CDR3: CASSLDREFHQPQHF. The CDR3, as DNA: TGTGCCAGCAGTTTGGACAGGGAGTTCCATCAGCCCCAGCATTTT.

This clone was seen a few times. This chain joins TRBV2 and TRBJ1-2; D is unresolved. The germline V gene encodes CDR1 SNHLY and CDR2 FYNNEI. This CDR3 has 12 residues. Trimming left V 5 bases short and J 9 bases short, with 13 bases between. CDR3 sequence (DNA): TGTGCCAGCAGTTCCGGGGTCTTTAGCTACACCTTC. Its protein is CASSSGVFSYTF.

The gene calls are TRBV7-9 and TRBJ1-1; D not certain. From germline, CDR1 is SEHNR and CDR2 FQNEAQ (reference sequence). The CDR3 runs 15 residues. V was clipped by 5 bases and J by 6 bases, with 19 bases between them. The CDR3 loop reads CASSPNLAYNAEAFF. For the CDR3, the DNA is TGTGCCAGCAGCCCAAACCTTGCCTACAACGCTGAAGCTTTCTTT.

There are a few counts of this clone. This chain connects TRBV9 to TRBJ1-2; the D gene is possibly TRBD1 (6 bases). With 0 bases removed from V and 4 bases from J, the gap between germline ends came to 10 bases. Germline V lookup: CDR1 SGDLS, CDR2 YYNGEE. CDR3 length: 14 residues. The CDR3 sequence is CASSVGRGAYGYTF. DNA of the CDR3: TGTGCCAGCAGCGTAGGACGGGGGGCCTATGGCTACACCTTC.

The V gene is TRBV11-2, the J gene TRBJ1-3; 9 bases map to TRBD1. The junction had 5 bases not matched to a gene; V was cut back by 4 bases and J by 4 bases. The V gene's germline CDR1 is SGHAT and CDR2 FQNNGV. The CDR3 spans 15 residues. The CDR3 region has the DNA TGTGCCAGCAGCTCGGGACAGGGATACGGAAACACCATATATTTT. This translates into CASSSGQGYGNTIYF.

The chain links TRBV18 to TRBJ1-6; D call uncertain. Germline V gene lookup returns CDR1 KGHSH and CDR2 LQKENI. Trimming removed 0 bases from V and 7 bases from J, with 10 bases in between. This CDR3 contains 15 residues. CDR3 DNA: TGTGCCAGCTCACCACCAGGAGGGCGGAATTCACCCCTCCACTTT. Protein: CASSPPGGRNSPLHF.

The CDR3 loop is CASSLDLKGTPRNEQFF. In nucleotides, the CDR3 is TGTGCCAGCAGCTTGGACCTTAAGGGGACCCCGAGGAATGAGCAGTTCTTC. This chain joins TRBV5-5 and TRBJ2-1; D tentatively fits TRBD1 or TRBD2 (5 bases each). This CDR3 has 17 amino acids. Trimming shortened V by 0 bases and J by 7 bases, and 20 bases separated the two germline ends. Germline CDR1 is SGHKS and CDR2 is YYEKEE (reference sequence).

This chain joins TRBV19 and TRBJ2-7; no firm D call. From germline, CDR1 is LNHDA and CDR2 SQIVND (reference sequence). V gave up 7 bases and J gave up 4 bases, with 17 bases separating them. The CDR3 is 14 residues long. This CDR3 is CASTLRGTSYEQYF. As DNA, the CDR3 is TGTGCCAGTACCCTAAGAGGTACCTCATACGAGCAGTACTTC.

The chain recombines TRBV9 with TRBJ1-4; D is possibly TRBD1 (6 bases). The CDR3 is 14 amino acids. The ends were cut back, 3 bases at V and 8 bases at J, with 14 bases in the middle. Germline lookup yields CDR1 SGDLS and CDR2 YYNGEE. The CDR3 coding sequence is TGTGCCAGCAGCGCTCGACAGGCCGGGGAAAAACTGTTTTTT. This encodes CASSARQAGEKLFF.

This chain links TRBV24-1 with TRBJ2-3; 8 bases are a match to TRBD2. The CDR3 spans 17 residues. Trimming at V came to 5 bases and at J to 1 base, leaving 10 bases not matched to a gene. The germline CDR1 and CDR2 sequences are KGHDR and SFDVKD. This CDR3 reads CATSGPPAGEGTDTQYF. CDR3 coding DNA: TGTGCCACCAGTGGCCCCCCAGCGGGAGAAGGCACAGATACGCAGTATTTT.

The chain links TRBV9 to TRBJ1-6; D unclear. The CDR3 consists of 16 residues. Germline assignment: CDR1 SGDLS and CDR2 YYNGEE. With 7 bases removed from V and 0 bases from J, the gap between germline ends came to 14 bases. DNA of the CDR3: TGTGCCAGCGGCGGCTCGGTCCTCTCCTATAATTCACCCCTCCACTTT. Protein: CASGGSVLSYNSPLHF.

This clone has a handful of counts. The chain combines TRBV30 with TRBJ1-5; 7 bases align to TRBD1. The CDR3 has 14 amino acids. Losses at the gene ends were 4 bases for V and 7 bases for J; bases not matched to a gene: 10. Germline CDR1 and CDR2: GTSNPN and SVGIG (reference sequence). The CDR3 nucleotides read TGTGCCTGGACCCCCGGAGGGGGCAGCCAGCCCCAGCATTTT. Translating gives CAWTPGGGSQPQHF.

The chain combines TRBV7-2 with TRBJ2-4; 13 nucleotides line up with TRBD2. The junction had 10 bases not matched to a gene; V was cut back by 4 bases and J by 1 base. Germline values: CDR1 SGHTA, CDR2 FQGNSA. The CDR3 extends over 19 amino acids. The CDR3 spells CASSSSWTSGGRAKNIQYF. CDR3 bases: TGTGCCAGCAGCTCCAGCTGGACTAGCGGGGGTCGGGCCAAAAACATTCAGTACTTC.

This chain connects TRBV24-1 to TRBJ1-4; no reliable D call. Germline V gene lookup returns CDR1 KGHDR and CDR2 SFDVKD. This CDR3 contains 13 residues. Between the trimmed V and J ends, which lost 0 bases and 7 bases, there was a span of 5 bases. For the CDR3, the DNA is TGTGCCACCAGTGATTTGGATAGTGAAAAACTGTTTTTT. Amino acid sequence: CATSDLDSEKLFF.

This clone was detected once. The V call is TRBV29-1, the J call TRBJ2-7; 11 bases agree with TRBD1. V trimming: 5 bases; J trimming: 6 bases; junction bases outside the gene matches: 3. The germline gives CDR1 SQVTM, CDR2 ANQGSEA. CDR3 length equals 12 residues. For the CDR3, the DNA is TGCAGCGTTAAGGACAGGGGGCTCGAGCAGTACTTC. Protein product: CSVKDRGLEQYF.

The CDR3 DNA follows: TGTGCCAGCAGCGAAGGGTGGTTGAACACTGAAGCTTTCTTT. Translated, it gives CASSEGWLNTEAFF. The chain combines TRBV11-2 with TRBJ1-1; the D is unclear. V gave up 5 bases and J gave up 0 bases, with 10 bases separating them. Germline V CDR1 and CDR2: SGHAT, FQNNGV. The CDR3 extends over 14 amino acids. Full variable domain (missing parts from reference TRBV11-2 and TRBJ1-1): EAGVAQSPRYKIIEKRQSVAFWCNPISGHATLYWYQQILGQGPKLLIQFQNNGVVDDSQLPKDRFSAERLKGVDSTLKIQPAKLEDSAVYLCASSEGWLNTEAFFGQGTRLTVV.

CDR3 in amino acids: CASTGVFNEQFF. In nucleotides, the CDR3 is TGTGCCAGCACAGGGGTTTTCAATGAGCAGTTCTTC. The rearrangement uses TRBV16 and TRBJ2-1; D perhaps matches TRBD1 (6 bases). The CDR3 spans 12 residues. Trimming shortened V by 7 bases and J by 6 bases, and 10 bases separated the two germline ends. CDR1 is KGHSY, CDR2 FQNENV, per germline.

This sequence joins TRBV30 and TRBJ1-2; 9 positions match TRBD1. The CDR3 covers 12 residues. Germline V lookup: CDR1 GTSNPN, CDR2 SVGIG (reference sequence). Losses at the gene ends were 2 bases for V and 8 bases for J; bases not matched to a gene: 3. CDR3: CAWSLTGGGYTF. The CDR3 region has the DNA TGTGCCTGGAGTCTGACAGGGGGAGGCTACACCTTC.

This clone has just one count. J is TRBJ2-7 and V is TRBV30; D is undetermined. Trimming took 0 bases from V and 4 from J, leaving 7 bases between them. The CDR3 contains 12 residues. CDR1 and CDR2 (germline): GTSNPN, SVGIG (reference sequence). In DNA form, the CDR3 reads TGTGCCTGGAGTGTACCCGGATACGAGCAGTACTTC. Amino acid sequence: CAWSVPGYEQYF.

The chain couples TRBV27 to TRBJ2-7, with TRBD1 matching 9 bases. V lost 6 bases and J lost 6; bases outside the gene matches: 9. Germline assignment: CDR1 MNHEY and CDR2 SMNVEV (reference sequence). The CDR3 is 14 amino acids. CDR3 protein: CASSLGTGWGEQYF. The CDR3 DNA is TGTGCCAGCAGCCTAGGGACAGGGTGGGGCGAGCAGTACTTC.

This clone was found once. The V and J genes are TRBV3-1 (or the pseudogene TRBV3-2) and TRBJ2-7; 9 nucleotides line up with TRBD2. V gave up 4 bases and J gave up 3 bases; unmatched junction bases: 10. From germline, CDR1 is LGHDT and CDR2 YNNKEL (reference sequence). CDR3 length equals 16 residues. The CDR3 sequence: CASSPWSRGGDYEQYF. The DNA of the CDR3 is TGTGCCAGCAGCCCCTGGTCTCGCGGGGGGGACTACGAGCAGTACTTC.

The DNA of the CDR3 is TGTGCCAGCAGCGAACGACTAGCGGGGGCCGTCACCGGGGAGCTGTTTTTT. Translation gives CASSERLAGAVTGELFF. The chain joins TRBV9 to TRBJ2-2; TRBD2 agrees at 12 bases. The CDR3 is 17 amino acids. Germline V lookup: CDR1 SGDLS, CDR2 YYNGEE. The junction had 7 bases not matched to a gene; V was cut back by 3 bases and J by 4 bases.